The subject of this entry is one T cell receptor (beta chain). Per the original data handling: Nucleated cell counts were estimated from reference gene primer amplification. Data came from immunoSEQ multiplex PCR; TCRdb stores just in-frame clones and leaves some out. V, J and clone size derive from that table, while D and trimming were established from the DNA sequence. The sample holds about 390,000 clones, around nine tenths seen once. The CDR3 sequence is 15 residues long. The V gene's germline CDR1 is MNHEY and CDR2 SVGAGI. V lost 4 bases to trimming and J lost 3 bases; unmatched junction nucleotides: 6. This sample was taken from a study of blood T cell repertoires in COVID-19. Assignment of participants to cohorts was predicated upon participant-reported clinical history.

J is TRBJ2-1 and V is TRBV6-5, with TRBD1 identical over 7 bases. This TCR came from a woman between 45 and 65 years old who had recovered from COVID-19. The sequencing sample was made of PBMCs or T cells enriched from blood (not recorded which). Written as DNA, the CDR3 is TGTGCCAGCAGTTCCCCACGGACAGGCTACAATGAGCAGTTCTTC. Translation: CASSSPRTGYNEQFF.